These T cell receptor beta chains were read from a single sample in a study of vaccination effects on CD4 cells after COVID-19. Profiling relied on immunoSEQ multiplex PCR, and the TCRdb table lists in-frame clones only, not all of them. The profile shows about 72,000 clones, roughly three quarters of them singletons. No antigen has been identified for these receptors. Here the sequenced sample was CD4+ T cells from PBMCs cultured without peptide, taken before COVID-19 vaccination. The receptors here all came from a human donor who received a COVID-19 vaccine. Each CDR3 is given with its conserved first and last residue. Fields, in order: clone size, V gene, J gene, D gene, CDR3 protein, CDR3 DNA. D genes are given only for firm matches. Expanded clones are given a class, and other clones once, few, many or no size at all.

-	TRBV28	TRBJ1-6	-	CASSLWEVASSPLHF	TGTGCCAGCAGTTTATGGGAGGTTGCCAGTTCACCCCTCCACTTT
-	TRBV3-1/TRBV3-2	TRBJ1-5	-	CASSLRRSNQPQHF	TGTGCCAGCAGCTTAAGACGTAGCAATCAGCCCCAGCATTTT
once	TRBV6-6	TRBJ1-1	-	CASIGQSEAFF	TGTGCCAGCATTGGACAGTCTGAAGCTTTCTTT
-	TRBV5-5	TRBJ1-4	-	CASSLSRQGYGTNEKLFF	TGTGCCAGCAGCTTGTCGAGGCAGGGATACGGTACTAATGAAAAACTGTTTTTT
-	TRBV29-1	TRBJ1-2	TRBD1	CSVEIGTGIYGYTF	TGCAGCGTTGAAATCGGGACAGGGATCTATGGCTACACCTTC
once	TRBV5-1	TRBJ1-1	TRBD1	CASSLGGGWSTEAFF	TGCGCCAGCAGCCTTGGAGGGGGCTGGAGCACTGAAGCTTTCTTT
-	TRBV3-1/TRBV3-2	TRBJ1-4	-	CASSRRTENEKLFF	TGTGCCAGCAGCCGGAGGACAGAGAATGAAAAACTGTTTTTT
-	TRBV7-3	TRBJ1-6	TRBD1	CASGQGNSPLHF	TGTGCCAGCGGACAGGGGAATTCACCCCTCCACTTT
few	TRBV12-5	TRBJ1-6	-	CASGSTTAIPLHF	TGTGCTAGTGGTTCGACGACAGCAATACCCCTCCACTTT
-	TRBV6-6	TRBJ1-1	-	CASSQGPNTEAFF	TGTGCCAGCAGCCAAGGGCCGAACACTGAAGCTTTCTTT
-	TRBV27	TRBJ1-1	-	CASSFQGGTEAFF	TGTGCCAGCAGTTTTCAAGGGGGCACTGAAGCTTTCTTT
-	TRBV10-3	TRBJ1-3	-	CAISERLTGKRTIYF	TGTGCCATCAGTGAAAGGCTCACGGGGAAGCGCACCATATATTTT
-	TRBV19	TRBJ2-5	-	CASSEGGRETQYF	TGTGCCAGTAGCGAAGGAGGTCGAGAGACCCAGTACTTC
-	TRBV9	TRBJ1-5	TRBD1	CASGRQGTESNQPQHF	TGTGCCAGCGGTCGACAGGGAACTGAAAGCAATCAGCCCCAGCATTTT
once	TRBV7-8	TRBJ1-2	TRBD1	CASSLGGQDYGYTF	TGTGCCAGCAGCTTAGGGGGACAGGACTATGGCTACACCTTC
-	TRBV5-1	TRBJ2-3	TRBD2	CASSLVPGLATAQTQYF	TGCGCCAGCAGCTTGGTTCCCGGACTAGCGACCGCCCAAACGCAGTATTTT
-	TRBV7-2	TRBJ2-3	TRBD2	CASSGRTSGGRTDTQYF	TGTGCCAGCAGCGGGCGGACTAGCGGGGGCCGCACAGATACGCAGTATTTT
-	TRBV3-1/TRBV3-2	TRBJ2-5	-	CASSQDRVIQETQYF	TGTGCCAGCAGCCAAGATAGGGTGATCCAAGAGACCCAGTACTTC
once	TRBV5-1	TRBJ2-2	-	CASSSYGDTGELFF	TGCGCCAGCAGCTCGTATGGGGACACCGGGGAGCTGTTTTTT
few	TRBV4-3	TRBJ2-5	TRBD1	CASSRKDRGETQYF	TGCGCCAGCAGCCGGAAAGACAGGGGAGAGACCCAGTACTTC
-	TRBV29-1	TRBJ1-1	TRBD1	CSVQGEVTEAFF	TGCAGCGTTCAGGGGGAAGTCACTGAAGCTTTCTTT
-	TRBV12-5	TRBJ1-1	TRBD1	CASGFIGTGSTEAFF	TGTGCTAGTGGTTTTATTGGGACAGGGAGCACTGAAGCTTTCTTT
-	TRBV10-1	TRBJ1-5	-	CASGRYEGNQPQHF	TGCGCCAGCGGGAGATACGAGGGCAATCAGCCCCAGCATTTT
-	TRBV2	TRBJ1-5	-	CASSEKQGRFNQPQHF	TGTGCCAGCAGTGAGAAGCAGGGGCGATTCAATCAGCCCCAGCATTTT